This entry lists 21 T cell receptor beta chains sequenced from one sample in a study of T cells in women clearing cervical HPV infection. Assay used: immunoSEQ multiplex PCR; TCRdb lists only in-frame clones, some missing. This table holds tens of thousands of clones. Sequencing used blood buffy coat. The receptors were gathered from a woman between 18 and 69 years old with a cervical HPV16 infection that either progressed to CIN3+ or cleared (not recorded which).

Details on this clone: The read ends 3 residues early relative to the CDR3; the germline J gene fills the gap. This sequence joins TRBV5-1 and TRBJ2-3, with D perhaps TRBD2 (6 bases). Germline V gene lookup returns CDR1 SGHRS and CDR2 YFSETQ. The CDR3 consists of 14 residues. The ends were cut back, 0 bases at V and 5 bases at J, with 10 bases in the middle. The sequenced part of the CDR3 DNA is TGCGCCAGCAGCTTGGTTGGCGGGGAAGATACG. Its protein product is CASSLVGGEDT. The complete CDR3 reads CASSLVGGEDTQYF.

In regard to this clone: The sequence runs out 3 residues before the end of the CDR3; the remainder is reconstructed from the germline J gene. The chain couples TRBV18 to TRBJ2-2; 8 bases line up with TRBD1. The CDR3 has 15 amino acids. Germline lookup yields CDR1 KGHSH and CDR2 LQKENI. CDR3 DNA (partial): TGTGCCAGCTCACCAGGCCAGGGGGCGCGAGAAAAG. It is translated as CASSPGQGAREK. The CDR3 as a whole reads CASSPGQGAREKLFF.

Points on this clone: One end of the junction fails to match germline, which may point to a read error. The CDR3 is cut off 3 residues early in the read; its end comes from the germline J gene. The chain combines TRBV30 with TRBJ1-2; 9 nucleotides agree with TRBD1. The CDR3 has 15 amino acids. Germline values: CDR1 GTSNPN, CDR2 SVGIG (reference sequence). CDR3 sequence: CAWSLAGTGIYDYTF. The DNA read from the CDR3 is TGTGCCTGGAGTCTGGCCGGGACAGGGATCTATGAC.

Turning to this clone: The read comes to an end 3 residues before the CDR3 does, leaving the germline J gene to fill in the end. The chain joins TRBV3-1 (or the pseudogene TRBV3-2) to TRBJ2-5, with 9 positions matching TRBD2. The CDR3 loop spans 16 amino acids. Germline V gene data show CDR1 as LGHDT and CDR2 as YNNKEL (reference sequence). V lost 0 bases, J lost 5 bases, and 7 bases stayed unmatched. The CDR3 reads CASSQDLRGGWETQYF. CDR3 bases read: TGTGCCAGCAGCCAAGATCTGCGGGGGGGATGGGAGACC.

Note on this clone: The CDR3 end lies 3 residues beyond the end of the read and is filled in from the germline J gene. The chain is built from TRBV6-1 and TRBJ1-1; TRBD1 aligns across 9 bases. Germline CDR1 and CDR2: MNHNS and SASEGT. The CDR3 sequence is 15 residues long. With V trimmed by 3 bases and J by 6 bases, 8 bases remained unmatched. The CDR3 DNA, read in part, is TGTGCCAGCAGTGAGCCGGGGACAGGGATGTCTGAA. Its translation is CASSEPGTGMSE. The whole CDR3 protein is CASSEPGTGMSEAFF.

This clone is called medium-sized based on its frequency. The read falls 3 residues short of the CDR3 end, and the missing part is taken from the germline J gene. The chain recombines TRBV15 with TRBJ2-7; D might be TRBD2 (6 bases). The V gene's germline CDR1 is LNHNV and CDR2 YYDKDF (reference sequence). The V and J ends lost 5 bases and 5 bases respectively, with 13 bases between them. This CDR3 region has 13 residues. Incomplete CDR3 DNA: TGTGCCACCAGCGGGAGAGGGGAGGACGAG. This codes for CATSGRGEDE. The whole CDR3 is CATSGRGEDEQYF.

As regards this clone: The read terminates 3 residues before the CDR3 end, so the remaining end is supplied by the germline J gene. This chain uses TRBV2 with TRBJ1-1; 7 positions agree with TRBD1. This CDR3 contains 11 residues. The germline CDR1 and CDR2 sequences are SNHLY and FYNNEI. Partial CDR3 DNA: TGTGCCAGCCAGACAGGGAACAAA. Protein product: CASQTGNK. The complete CDR3 reads CASQTGNKAFF. Together with reference TRBV2 and TRBJ1-1, the CDR3 gives the full variable domain: EPEVTQTPSHQVTQMGQEVILRCVPISNHLYFYWYRQILGQKVEFLVSFYNNEISEKSEIFDDQFSVERPDGSNFTLKIRSTKLEDSAMYFCASQTGNKAFFGQGTRLTVV.

Worth noting for this clone: The read terminates 3 residues ahead of where the CDR3 ends, so the germline J gene completes it. The rearrangement uses TRBV7-8 and TRBJ2-2; 9 bases align to TRBD1. The V gene's germline CDR1 is SGHVS and CDR2 FQNEAQ. CDR3 length equals 17 residues. The CDR3 bases that were read are TGTGCCAGCAGCACTCGACAGGGGGGCCCGGAGAATTCACCG. Amino acids: CASSTRQGGPENSP. The whole CDR3 sequence is CASSTRQGGPENSPLFF.

In the case of this clone: The sequenced fragment ends 3 residues before the CDR3 boundary, so the rest is inferred from the germline J gene. The rearrangement joins TRBV18 to TRBJ2-7; D may be TRBD2 (6 bases). There are 14 residues in the CDR3. The V gene lost 4 bases and the J gene lost 2 bases, with 12 bases spanning the gap. In germline, CDR1 is KGHSH, CDR2 LQKENI. Here the CDR3 reads CASSLGEVTYEQYF. Partial CDR3 DNA: TGTGCCAGCTCACTAGGGGAGGTGACCTACGAG.

Concerning this clone itself: The junction departs from germline at one end; a sequencing error may be responsible. Other nucleotide sequences from this sample produce the same CDR3. Incomplete CDR3 DNA: TGTGCCAGCAGGAGGGACAGGACGCAGGTGAACACT. This encodes CASRRDRTQVNT. The whole CDR3 reads CASRRDRTQVNTIYF. The V gene is TRBV2, the J gene TRBJ1-3; TRBD1 aligns across 8 bases. The sequenced fragment ends 3 residues before the CDR3 boundary, so the rest is inferred from the germline J gene. There are 15 residues in the CDR3. Germline V gives CDR1 SNHLY, CDR2 FYNNEI.

As regards this clone: The CDR3 goes on 3 residues after the read ends, and that part is filled in from the germline J gene. The chain is built from TRBV11-2 and TRBJ2-2, with D maybe TRBD1 (5 bases). The CDR3 has 15 residues. The V gene's germline CDR1 is SGHAT and CDR2 FQNNGV. Partial CDR3 DNA: TGTGCCAGCAGCGCCTCACAGGCTGTCGATGAAAAG. It specifies CASSASQAVDEK. The whole CDR3 protein reads CASSASQAVDEKLFF.

As regards this clone: The CDR3 end falls 3 residues outside the read, so it is completed with the germline J gene. V is TRBV5-6 and J is TRBJ1-1; 7 nucleotides align to TRBD1. Germline CDR1 and CDR2: SGHDT and YYEEEE. The CDR3 extends over 14 amino acids. V lost 0 bases, J lost 5 bases, and 4 bases stayed unmatched. The CDR3 DNA, read in part, is TGTGCCAGCAGCTTGGGCAGGGGGGATACTGAA. Amino acid sequence: CASSLGRGDTE. The entire CDR3 protein is CASSLGRGDTEAFF.

For this clone: The CDR3 end lies 3 residues beyond the end of the read and is filled in from the germline J gene. V gene TRBV19 combines with J gene TRBJ1-1, with a possible D match to TRBD1 (6 bases). Germline V gene sequence: CDR1 LNHDA, CDR2 SQIVND (reference sequence). The CDR3 contains 13 residues. The sequenced part of the CDR3 DNA is TGTGCCACACGGGCGGGGGGGGCCAACGTA. Protein product: CATRAGGANV. The full CDR3 protein is CATRAGGANVAFF.

Worth noting for this clone: Read data end 3 residues before the CDR3 end; the end is taken from the germline J gene. This chain links TRBV18 with TRBJ1-2; possible D gene TRBD1, 5 bases. In germline, CDR1 is KGHSH, CDR2 LQKENI. The CDR3 contains 14 residues. The CDR3 reads CASRPGLESYDYTF. The CDR3 DNA, read in part, is TGTGCCAGCAGGCCGGGACTAGAATCCTACGAC.

On this clone: The read terminates 3 residues ahead of where the CDR3 ends, so the germline J gene completes it. The V and J genes are TRBV7-6 and TRBJ2-3; TRBD2 aligns across 13 bases. This CDR3 is 16 amino acids long. Germline V gene data show CDR1 as SGHVS and CDR2 as FNYEAQ. V dropped 5 bases and J dropped 0; count of bases not matched to a gene: 2. The CDR3 region is CASSLGLAGSTDTQYF. CDR3 DNA, as far as it was read: TGTGCCAGCAGCCTGGGACTAGCGGGGAGCACAGATACG.

A remark on this clone: The read ends 3 residues before the CDR3 terminus; that terminus is restored from the germline J gene. The chain couples TRBV29-1 to TRBJ2-2, with D tentatively TRBD1 (6 bases). The CDR3 contains 17 residues. CDR1 SQVTM and CDR2 ANQGSEA come from the germline V gene. The sequenced part of the CDR3 DNA is TGCAGCGTTGAATACCTGGGGGCGAGCTCTGGGGCCAACGTG. It encodes CSVEYLGASSGANV. The full-length CDR3 reads as CSVEYLGASSGANVLFF.

Of note for this clone: The read terminates 3 residues ahead of where the CDR3 ends, so the germline J gene completes it. The chain joins TRBV11-3 to TRBJ1-5; tentative D call: TRBD1 (5 bases). CDR1 is SGHNT, CDR2 YENEEA, per germline. This CDR3 is built from 14 residues. Trimming took 6 bases from V and 6 from J, leaving 15 bases between them. CDR3 DNA (partial): TGTGCCAGCAGTACGGGGGGGGAAGGTCAGCCC. Its protein is CASSTGGEGQP. The full CDR3 reads CASSTGGEGQPQHF.

Notes on this clone: The missing CDR3 end, 3 residues past where the read stops, is filled in from the germline J gene. The chain combines TRBV5-4 with TRBJ2-1; 10 bases line up with TRBD1. Germline V gives CDR1 SGHNT, CDR2 YYREEE (reference sequence). The CDR3 spans 15 residues. The trim removed 3 bases at V and 6 bases at J, leaving 6 bases unmatched. The CDR3 here is CASSSSGQGFNEQFF. The part of the CDR3 DNA that was read is TGTGCCAGCAGCTCTTCGGGACAGGGGTTCAATGAG.

To note about this clone: The read ends 3 residues before the CDR3 terminus; that terminus is restored from the germline J gene. The rearrangement uses TRBV12-5 and TRBJ2-7; weak D call: TRBD1 (6 bases). Deletions cut 4 bases from V and 2 bases from J, with 18 bases between. Germline V gene sequence: CDR1 LGHNT, CDR2 FRNRAP. The CDR3 has 16 residues. The CDR3 sequence is CASGSHGVRQAYEQYF. The DNA read from the CDR3 is TGTGCTAGTGGTTCCCACGGAGTCAGACAGGCCTACGAG.

Considering frequency, this clone is medium-sized. The read comes to an end 3 residues before the CDR3 does, leaving the germline J gene to fill in the end. The chain couples TRBV29-1 to TRBJ2-2, with 7 bases matching TRBD1. The CDR3 is 14 residues long. Germline CDR1 and CDR2: SQVTM and ANQGSEA. V was clipped by 6 bases and J by 6 bases; unmatched bases: 10. This CDR3 is CSVKPQGKSGELFF. The CDR3 bases that were read are TGCAGCGTCAAACCACAGGGGAAGTCCGGGGAG.

Turning to this clone: The read ends 3 residues before the CDR3 terminus; that terminus is restored from the germline J gene. The sample holds other DNA sequences that translate to the same CDR3. V and J are TRBV18 and TRBJ2-7; 11 positions agree with TRBD2. J gave up 1 base and V 3 bases, and 8 bases lay outside the gene matches. Per the germline V gene, CDR1 is KGHSH and CDR2 is LQKENI. The length of the CDR3 is 17 residues. The CDR3 region is CASSPPLAGGHSYEQYF. CDR3 DNA, as far as it was read: TGTGCCAGCTCACCCCCCCTAGCGGGGGGACATTCCTACGAG.